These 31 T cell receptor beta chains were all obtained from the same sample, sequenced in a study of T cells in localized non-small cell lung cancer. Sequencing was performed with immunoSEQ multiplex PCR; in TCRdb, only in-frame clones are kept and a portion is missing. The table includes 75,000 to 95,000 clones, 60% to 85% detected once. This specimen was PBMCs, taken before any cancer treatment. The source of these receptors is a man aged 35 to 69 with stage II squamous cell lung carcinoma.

In DNA, the CDR3 is TGTGCCAGCAGCGTATCTGCGGGAGGGCCCTCTGGGGCCAACGTCCTGACTTTC. Amino acid sequence: CASSVSAGGPSGANVLTF. The chain uses TRBV9 and TRBJ2-6; TRBD2 aligns across 9 bases. The CDR3 length is 18 residues. The germline V gene has CDR1 SGDLS and CDR2 YYNGEE. Unmatched junction bases numbered 5, after V lost 1 base and J lost 0 bases.

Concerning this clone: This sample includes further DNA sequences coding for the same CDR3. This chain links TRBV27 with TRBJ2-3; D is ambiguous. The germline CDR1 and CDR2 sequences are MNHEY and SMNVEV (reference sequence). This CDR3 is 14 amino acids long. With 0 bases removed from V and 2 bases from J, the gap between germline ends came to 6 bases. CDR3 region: CASSLSSPTDTQYF. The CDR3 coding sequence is TGTGCCAGCAGTTTATCGTCCCCCACAGATACGCAGTATTTT.

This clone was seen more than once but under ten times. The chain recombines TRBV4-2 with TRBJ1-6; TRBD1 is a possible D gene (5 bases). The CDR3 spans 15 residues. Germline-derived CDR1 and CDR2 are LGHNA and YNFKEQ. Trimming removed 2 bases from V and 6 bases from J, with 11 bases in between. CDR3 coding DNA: TGTGCCAGCAGCCAACGCCGGGACCCTAATTCACCCCTCCACTTT. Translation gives CASSQRRDPNSPLHF.

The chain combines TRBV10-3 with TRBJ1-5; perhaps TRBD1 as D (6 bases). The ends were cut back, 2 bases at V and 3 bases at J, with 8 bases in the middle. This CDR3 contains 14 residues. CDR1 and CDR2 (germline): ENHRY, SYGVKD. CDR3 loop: CAISERTDNQPQHF. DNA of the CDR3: TGTGCCATCAGTGAGCGGACAGACAATCAGCCCCAGCATTTT.

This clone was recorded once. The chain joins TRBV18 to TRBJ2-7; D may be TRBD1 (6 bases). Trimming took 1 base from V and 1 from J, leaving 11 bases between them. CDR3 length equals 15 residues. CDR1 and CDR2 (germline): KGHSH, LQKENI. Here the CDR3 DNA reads TGTGCCAGCTCACCACGGGCAGGGGTTTCCTACGAGCAGTACTTC. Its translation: CASSPRAGVSYEQYF. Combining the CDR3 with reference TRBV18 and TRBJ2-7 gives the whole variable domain NAGVMQNPRHLVRRRGQEARLRCSPMKGHSHVYWYRQLPEEGLKFMVYLQKENIIDESGMPKERFSAEFPKEGPSILRIQQVVRGDSAAYFCASSPRAGVSYEQYFGPGTRLTVT.

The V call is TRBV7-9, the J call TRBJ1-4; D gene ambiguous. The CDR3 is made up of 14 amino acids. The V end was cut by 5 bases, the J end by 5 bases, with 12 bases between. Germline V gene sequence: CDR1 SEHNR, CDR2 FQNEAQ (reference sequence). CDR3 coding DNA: TGTGCCAGCAGCGCGACCCTAGCCAATGAAAAACTGTTTTTT. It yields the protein CASSATLANEKLFF.

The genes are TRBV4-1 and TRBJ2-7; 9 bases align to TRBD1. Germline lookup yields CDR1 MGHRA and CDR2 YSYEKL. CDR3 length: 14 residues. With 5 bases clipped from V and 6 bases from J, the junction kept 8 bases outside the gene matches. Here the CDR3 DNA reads TGCGCCAGCAGCAAGGGACAGGGCGAGCTCGAGCAGTACTTC. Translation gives CASSKGQGELEQYF.

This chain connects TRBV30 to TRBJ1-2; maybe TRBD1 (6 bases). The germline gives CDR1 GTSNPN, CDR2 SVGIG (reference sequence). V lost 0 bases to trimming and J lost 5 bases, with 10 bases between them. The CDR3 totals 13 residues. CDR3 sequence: CAWSVSQGYGYTF. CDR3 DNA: TGTGCCTGGAGTGTCTCACAGGGATATGGCTACACCTTC.

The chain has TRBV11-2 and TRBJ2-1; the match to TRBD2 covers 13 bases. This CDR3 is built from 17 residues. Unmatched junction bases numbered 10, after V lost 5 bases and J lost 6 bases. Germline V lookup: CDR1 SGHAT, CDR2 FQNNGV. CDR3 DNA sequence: TGTGCCAGCAGCACTGCCTCTCGACTAGCGGGAGGCAATGAGCAGTTCTTC. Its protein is CASSTASRLAGGNEQFF.

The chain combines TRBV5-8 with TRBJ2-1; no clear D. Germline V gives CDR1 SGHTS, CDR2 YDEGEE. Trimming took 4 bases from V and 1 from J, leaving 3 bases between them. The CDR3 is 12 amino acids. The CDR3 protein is CASSPSYNEQFF. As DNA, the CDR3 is TGTGCCAGCAGCCCGTCCTACAATGAGCAGTTCTTC.

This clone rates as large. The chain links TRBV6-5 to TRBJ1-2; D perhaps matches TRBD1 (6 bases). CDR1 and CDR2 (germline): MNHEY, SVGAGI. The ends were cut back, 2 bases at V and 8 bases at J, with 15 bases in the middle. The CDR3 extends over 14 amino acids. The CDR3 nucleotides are TGTGCCAGCAGTTACGGGCAGGGGAATGTAGGCTACACCTTC. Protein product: CASSYGQGNVGYTF.

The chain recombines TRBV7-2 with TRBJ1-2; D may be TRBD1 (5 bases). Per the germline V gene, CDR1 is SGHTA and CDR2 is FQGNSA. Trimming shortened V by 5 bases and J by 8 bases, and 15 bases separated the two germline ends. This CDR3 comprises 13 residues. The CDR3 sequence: CASSRDLSRGYTF. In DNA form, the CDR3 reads TGTGCCAGCAGCCGGGACCTTAGTAGAGGCTACACCTTC.

CDR3 in amino acids: CASSGGGATDTQYF. DNA for the CDR3: TGCGCCAGCAGCGGCGGGGGGGCCACAGATACGCAGTATTTT. The chain couples TRBV5-1 to TRBJ2-3; 9 bases align to TRBD2. CDR1 is SGHRS and CDR2 is YFSETQ in the germline V gene. Losses at the gene ends were 4 bases for V and 2 bases for J; bases not matched to a gene: 2. The CDR3 runs to 14 residues.

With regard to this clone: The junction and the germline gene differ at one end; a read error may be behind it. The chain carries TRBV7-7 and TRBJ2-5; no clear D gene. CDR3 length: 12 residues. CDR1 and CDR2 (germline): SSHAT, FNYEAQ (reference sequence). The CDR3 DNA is TGTGCTAGCAGCTCGCTATGGGAGACCCAGTACTTC. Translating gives CASSSLWETQYF.

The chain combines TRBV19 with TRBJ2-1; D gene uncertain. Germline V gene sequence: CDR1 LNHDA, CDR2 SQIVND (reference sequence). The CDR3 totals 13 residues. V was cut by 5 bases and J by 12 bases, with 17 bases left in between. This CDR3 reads CASSVASGERQFF. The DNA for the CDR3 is TGTGCCAGTAGTGTCGCGTCAGGTGAGCGGCAGTTCTTC.

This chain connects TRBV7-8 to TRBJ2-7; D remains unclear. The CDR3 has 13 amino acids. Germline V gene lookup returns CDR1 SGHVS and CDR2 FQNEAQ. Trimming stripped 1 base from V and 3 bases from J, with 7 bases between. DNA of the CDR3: TGTGCCAGCAGCTTAGACACCCTCTACGAGCAGTACTTC. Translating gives CASSLDTLYEQYF.

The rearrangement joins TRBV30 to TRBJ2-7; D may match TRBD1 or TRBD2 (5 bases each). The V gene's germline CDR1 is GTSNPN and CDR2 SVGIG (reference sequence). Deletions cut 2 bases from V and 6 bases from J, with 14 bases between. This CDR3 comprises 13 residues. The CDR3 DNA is TGTGCCTGGAGTACCGGGACCCCGAGCGAGCAGTACTTC. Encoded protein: CAWSTGTPSEQYF.

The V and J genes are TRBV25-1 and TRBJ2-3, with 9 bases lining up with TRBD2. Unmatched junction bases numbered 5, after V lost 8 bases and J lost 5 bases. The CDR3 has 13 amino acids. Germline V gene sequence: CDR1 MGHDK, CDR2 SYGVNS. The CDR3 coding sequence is TGTGCCAGCCAGCGGGGGGTTATAGATACGCAGTATTTT. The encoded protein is CASQRGVIDTQYF.

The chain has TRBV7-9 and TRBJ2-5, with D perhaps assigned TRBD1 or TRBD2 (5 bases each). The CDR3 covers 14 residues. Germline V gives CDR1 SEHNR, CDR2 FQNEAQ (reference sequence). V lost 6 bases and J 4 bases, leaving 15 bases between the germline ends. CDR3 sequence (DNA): TGTGCCAGCAGGCCTACCGGGACCAGAGAGACCCAGTACTTC. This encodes CASRPTGTRETQYF.

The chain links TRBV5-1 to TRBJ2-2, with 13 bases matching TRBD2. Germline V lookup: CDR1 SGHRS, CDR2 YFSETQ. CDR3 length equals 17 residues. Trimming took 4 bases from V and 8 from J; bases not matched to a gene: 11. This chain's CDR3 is CASSPRTSGRASGELFF. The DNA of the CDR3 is TGCGCCAGCAGCCCCAGAACTAGCGGGAGGGCCTCTGGGGAGCTGTTTTTT. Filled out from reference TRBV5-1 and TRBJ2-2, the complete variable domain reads KAGVTQTPRYLIKTRGQQVTLSCSPISGHRSVSWYQQTPGQGLQFLFEYFSETQRNKGNFPGRFSGRQFSNSRSEMNVSTLELGDSALYLCASSPRTSGRASGELFFGEGSRLTVL.

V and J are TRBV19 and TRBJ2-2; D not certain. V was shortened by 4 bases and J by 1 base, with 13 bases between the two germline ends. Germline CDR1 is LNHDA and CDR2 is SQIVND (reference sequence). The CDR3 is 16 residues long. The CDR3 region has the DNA TGTGCCAGTAGTAAGGATGTCAGGAGGAACACCGGGGAGCTGTTTTTT. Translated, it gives CASSKDVRRNTGELFF.

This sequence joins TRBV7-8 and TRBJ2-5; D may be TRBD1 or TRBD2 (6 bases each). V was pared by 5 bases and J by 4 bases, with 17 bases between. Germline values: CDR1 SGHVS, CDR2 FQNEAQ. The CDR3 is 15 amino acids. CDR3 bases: TGTGCCAGCAGCCTTAGTTGGGGGGCGGGAGAGACCCAGTACTTC. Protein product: CASSLSWGAGETQYF. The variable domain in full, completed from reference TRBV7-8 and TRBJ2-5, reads GAGVSQSPRYKVAKRGQDVALRCDPISGHVSLFWYQQALGQGPEFLTYFQNEAQLDKSGLPSDRFFAERPEGSVSTLKIQRTQQEDSAVYLCASSLSWGAGETQYFGPGTRLLVL.

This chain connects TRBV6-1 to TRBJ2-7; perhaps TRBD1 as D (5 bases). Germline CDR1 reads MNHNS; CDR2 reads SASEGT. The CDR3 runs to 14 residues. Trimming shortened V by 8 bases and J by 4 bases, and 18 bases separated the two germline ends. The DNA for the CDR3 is TGTGCCAGCTCCGAAAAAGGGGTTATATACGAGCAGTACTTC. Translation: CASSEKGVIYEQYF.

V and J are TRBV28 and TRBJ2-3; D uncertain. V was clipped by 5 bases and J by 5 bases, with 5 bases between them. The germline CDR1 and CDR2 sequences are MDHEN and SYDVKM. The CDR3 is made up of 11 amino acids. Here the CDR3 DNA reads TGTGCCAGCAGTCCTAGAGATACGCAGTATTTT. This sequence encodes CASSPRDTQYF.

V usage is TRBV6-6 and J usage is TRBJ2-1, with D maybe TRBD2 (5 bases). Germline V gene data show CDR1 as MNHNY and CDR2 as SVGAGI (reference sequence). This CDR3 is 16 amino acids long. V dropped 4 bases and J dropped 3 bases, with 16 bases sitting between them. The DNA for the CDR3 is TGTGCCAGCAGTTTACCACGGGGAGAAGGCTACAATGAGCAGTTCTTC. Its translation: CASSLPRGEGYNEQFF.

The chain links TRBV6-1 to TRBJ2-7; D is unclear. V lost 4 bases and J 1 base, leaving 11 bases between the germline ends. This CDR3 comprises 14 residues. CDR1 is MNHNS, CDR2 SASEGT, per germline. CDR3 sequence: CASSGPATSYEQYF. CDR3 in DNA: TGTGCCAGCAGTGGACCAGCCACATCCTACGAGCAGTACTTC.

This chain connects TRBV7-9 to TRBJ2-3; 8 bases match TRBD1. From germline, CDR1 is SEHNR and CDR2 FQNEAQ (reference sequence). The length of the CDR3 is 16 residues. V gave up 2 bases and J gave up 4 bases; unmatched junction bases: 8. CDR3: CASSLPMDRAADTQYF. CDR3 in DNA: TGTGCCAGCAGCTTACCCATGGACAGGGCGGCAGATACGCAGTATTTT.

The CDR3, as DNA: TGTGCCAGCATCCGGAGAGGCGAAGGATTGAATGAGCAGTTCTTC. Protein: CASIRRGEGLNEQFF. This chain joins TRBV5-8 and TRBJ2-1; no clear D. Germline CDR1 and CDR2: SGHTS and YDEGEE. The CDR3 consists of 15 residues. Trimming shortened V by 6 bases and J by 7 bases, and 20 bases separated the two germline ends.

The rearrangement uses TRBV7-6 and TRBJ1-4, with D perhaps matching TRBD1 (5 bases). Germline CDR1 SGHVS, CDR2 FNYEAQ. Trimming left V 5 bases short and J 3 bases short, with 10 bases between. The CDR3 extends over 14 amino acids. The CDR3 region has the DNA TGTGCCAGCAGCATGACCAGGGCTAATGAAAAACTGTTTTTT. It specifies CASSMTRANEKLFF.

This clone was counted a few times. DNA for the CDR3: TGCGCCAGCAGCCAAGCACCAACAGGGGACTATGGCTACACCTTC. It is translated as CASSQAPTGDYGYTF. V and J are TRBV4-1 and TRBJ1-2; TRBD1 aligns across 7 bases. Looked up from germline, CDR1 is MGHRA and CDR2 is YSYEKL. V was pared by 1 base and J by 3 bases, with 5 bases of the junction left unmatched. The CDR3 is 15 amino acids.

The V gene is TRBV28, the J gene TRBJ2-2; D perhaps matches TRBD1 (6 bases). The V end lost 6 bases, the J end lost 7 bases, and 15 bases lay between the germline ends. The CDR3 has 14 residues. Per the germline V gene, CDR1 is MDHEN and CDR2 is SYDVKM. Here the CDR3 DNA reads TGTGCCAGCAGCCGGGTTGAGGGGGTCGGGGAGCTGTTTTTT. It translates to CASSRVEGVGELFF.